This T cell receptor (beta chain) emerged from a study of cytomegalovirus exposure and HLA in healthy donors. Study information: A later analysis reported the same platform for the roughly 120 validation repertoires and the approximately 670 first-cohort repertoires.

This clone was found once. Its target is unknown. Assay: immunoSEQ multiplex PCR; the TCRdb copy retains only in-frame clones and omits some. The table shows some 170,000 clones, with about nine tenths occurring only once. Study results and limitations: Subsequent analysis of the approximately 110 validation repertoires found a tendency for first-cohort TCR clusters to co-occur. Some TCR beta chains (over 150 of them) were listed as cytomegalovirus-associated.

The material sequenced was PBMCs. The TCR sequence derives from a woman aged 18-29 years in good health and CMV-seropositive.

CDR3 nucleotides: TGTGCCAGCAGTCCTCAGGGTATTAGGGGAGAGACCCAGTACTTC. Amino acids: CASSPQGIRGETQYF. The J gene is TRBJ2-5, the V gene TRBV6-4, with D perhaps TRBD1 (5 bases). Germline CDR1 MRHNA, CDR2 SNTAGT. V was shortened by 5 bases and J by 4 bases, with 17 bases between the two germline ends. The CDR3 runs to 15 residues.